This TCR beta chain was sequenced during a study of blood T cells in healthy people across ages. The CDR3 spans 15 residues. The trim removed 2 bases at V and 0 bases at J, leaving 0 bases unmatched. Germline assignment: CDR1 SNHLY and CDR2 FYNNEI. It was with a sample-barcoded 5' primer and a J-beta primer mix that a second PCR of about 6 to 12 cycles was run. TCRdb analysed the 5' RACE reads with MiXCR anew, one entry per CDR3 protein. The data show hundreds of thousands of distinct CDR3 sequences, 24% seen once. The sample was also linked to a second study, of T cells of mothers and their children.

This TCR derives from a boy aged 5-17 years in good health. The chain joins TRBV2 to TRBJ2-4; 8 positions agree with TRBD2. The sample was blood. DNA for the CDR3: TGTGCCAGCAGTGAACTAGCGGGAGCCAAAAACATTCAGTACTTC. It is translated as CASSELAGAKNIQYF.